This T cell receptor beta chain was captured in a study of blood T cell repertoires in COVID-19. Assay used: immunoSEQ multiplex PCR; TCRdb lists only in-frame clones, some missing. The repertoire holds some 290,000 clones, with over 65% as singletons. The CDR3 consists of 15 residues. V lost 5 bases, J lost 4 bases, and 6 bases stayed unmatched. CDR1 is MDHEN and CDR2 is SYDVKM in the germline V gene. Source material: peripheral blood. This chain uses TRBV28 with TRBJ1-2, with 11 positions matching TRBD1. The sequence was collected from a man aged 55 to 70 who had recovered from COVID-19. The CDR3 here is CASSPRTGGSYGYTF. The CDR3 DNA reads TGTGCCAGCAGTCCCCGGACAGGGGGCAGCTATGGCTACACCTTC.